This T cell receptor beta chain was captured by sequencing in a study of blood T cell repertoires in COVID-19. On the study more broadly: COVID-19 samples, acute and convalescent, were from the United States, Italy and Spain. Nucleic acid was either cDNA or gDNA, and it came from T cells, B-cell-depleted T cells, or PBMCs.

Authors' processing steps: The authors estimated nucleated cell counts from reference gene primer amplification. Sequenced by immunoSEQ multiplex PCR; TCRdb stores in-frame clones only, minus some. The V and J calls and clone size are taken from that table; D and trimming were inferred from the DNA. The repertoire consists of fewer than 85,000 clones, with more than 80% occurring once and the leading ten covering roughly 4.8%. The CDR3 length is 13 residues. Trimming shortened V by 5 bases and J by 5 bases, and 11 bases separated the two germline ends. Germline CDR1 SEHNR, CDR2 FQNEAQ (reference sequence).

The sample consisted of peripheral blood. This chain joins TRBV7-9 and TRBJ2-3, with D tentatively TRBD2 (6 bases). The source of this sequence is a woman of 80 years or more with active or convalescent COVID-19. CDR3 protein: CASSLGSLDTQYF. CDR3 nucleotides: TGTGCCAGCAGCCTCGGGAGTTTAGATACGCAGTATTTT.